This T cell receptor (beta chain) came from a study of blood T cell repertoires in COVID-19. Study-wide context: Samples of COVID-19 (acute and convalescent) were obtained from the United States, Italy and Spain.

Source study methods: Estimation of nucleated cell counts was performed using reference gene primer amplification. Assay: immunoSEQ multiplex PCR; the TCRdb copy retains only in-frame clones and omits some. V and J calls and clone size are as listed in that table; D and trimming were resolved from the DNA. The table shows about 200,000 clones, with around nine tenths occurring only once. CDR1 and CDR2 from the germline V gene are SEHNR and FQNEAQ (reference sequence). This CDR3 has 19 amino acids. V shed 4 bases and J 1 base; nucleotides not matched to a gene: 13. The chain is built from TRBV7-9 and TRBJ1-5, with 10 bases matching TRBD1. The source of this sequence is a man aged 60 to 69 who had recovered from COVID-19. Material: peripheral blood. The CDR3, as DNA: TGTGCCAGCAGCTCTTTATCCGGGACAGGGGAAACGAGCAATCAGCCCCAGCATTTT. Translating it yields CASSSLSGTGETSNQPQHF.